Listed below are T cell receptor beta chains from one sample, sequenced in a study of shared clonotypes between healthy human individuals. Libraries were prepared by immunoSEQ multiplex PCR; TCRdb keeps only in-frame clonotypes and omits some of them. The data hold more than 2 million clones, with just under 95% observed a single time. The sample was naive CD8+ T cells from PBMCs. Receptor source: a man younger than 35 in good health. Some clones in this sample may be carry-over from other donors' samples. Each CDR3 is given with its conserved first and last residue. D genes are given only for firm matches. A row's size may be missing; if present it is once, few, many or a size class.

d_call: TRBD2; clone_size: NA; j_call: TRBJ2-1; v_call: TRBV11-2; cdr3_nt: TGTGCCAGCAGCTTAGATAGACTAGCGGGAGGGCCCCGGTTCTTC; cdr3_aa: CASSLDRLAGGPRFF
d_call: NA; clone_size: NA; j_call: TRBJ2-1; v_call: TRBV9; cdr3_nt: TGTGCCAGCAGCGTGGGACTCCCCCCTTCCGATGAGCAGTTCTTC; cdr3_aa: CASSVGLPPSDEQFF
d_call: NA; clone_size: NA; j_call: TRBJ2-7; v_call: TRBV19; cdr3_nt: TGTGCCAGTAGTATATCCGGTTCCTACGAGCAGTACTTC; cdr3_aa: CASSISGSYEQYF
d_call: NA; clone_size: NA; j_call: TRBJ1-1; v_call: TRBV6-1; cdr3_nt: TGTGCCAGCAAACAGGGTAGCACTGAAGCTTTCTTT; cdr3_aa: CASKQGSTEAFF
d_call: TRBD1; clone_size: NA; j_call: TRBJ2-5; v_call: TRBV7-9; cdr3_nt: TGTGCCAGCAGCGCCGGGACAGCACTTCAAGAGACCCAGTACTTC; cdr3_aa: CASSAGTALQETQYF
d_call: TRBD1; clone_size: NA; j_call: TRBJ2-2; v_call: TRBV9; cdr3_nt: TGTGCCAGCAGCAACCGGGACAGCAACACCGGGGAGCTGTTTTTT; cdr3_aa: CASSNRDSNTGELFF
d_call: NA; clone_size: NA; j_call: TRBJ2-5; v_call: TRBV28; cdr3_nt: TGTGCCAGCAGTTTAGCCGTTACCCCCCGGGGGACCCAGTACTTC; cdr3_aa: CASSLAVTPRGTQYF
d_call: NA; clone_size: NA; j_call: TRBJ1-5; v_call: TRBV6-1; cdr3_nt: TGTGCCAGCAGTGAATGGGGTGTACCAGTTTTACAAGATCAGCCCCAGCATTTT; cdr3_aa: CASSEWGVPVLQDQPQHF
d_call: NA; clone_size: few; j_call: TRBJ2-3; v_call: TRBV9; cdr3_nt: TGTGCCAGCAGCGCCCTGTCGGGAGATACGCAGTATTTT; cdr3_aa: CASSALSGDTQYF
d_call: NA; clone_size: once; j_call: TRBJ1-4; v_call: TRBV28; cdr3_nt: TGTGCCAGCAGTCCAGGGTTAGCTAATGAAAAACTGTTTTTT; cdr3_aa: CASSPGLANEKLFF
d_call: TRBD1; clone_size: NA; j_call: TRBJ2-1; v_call: TRBV18; cdr3_nt: TGTGCCAGCTCCGGCCCCGGGACAGGGAACAATGAGCAGTTCTTC; cdr3_aa: CASSGPGTGNNEQFF
d_call: TRBD1; clone_size: NA; j_call: TRBJ2-3; v_call: TRBV27; cdr3_nt: TGTGCCAGCAGTCCTGGGACAGACCGGTATTTT; cdr3_aa: CASSPGTDRYF
d_call: NA; clone_size: NA; j_call: TRBJ2-1; v_call: TRBV9; cdr3_nt: TGTGCCAGCAGCCTCGTAGAGGGTGAGCAGTTCTTC; cdr3_aa: CASSLVEGEQFF
d_call: NA; clone_size: once; j_call: TRBJ1-1; v_call: TRBV28; cdr3_nt: TGTGCCAGCAGTTTTCCTGGGGACACTGAAGCTTTCTTT; cdr3_aa: CASSFPGDTEAFF
d_call: NA; clone_size: NA; j_call: TRBJ2-6; v_call: TRBV23-1; cdr3_nt: TGCGCCAGCAGTCACGGTTTCTCTGGGGCCAACGTCCTGACTTTC; cdr3_aa: CASSHGFSGANVLTF
d_call: NA; clone_size: NA; j_call: TRBJ1-3; v_call: TRBV7-9; cdr3_nt: TGTGCCAGCAGCTTAATTAGCATCTTTGGAAACACCATATATTTT; cdr3_aa: CASSLISIFGNTIYF
d_call: TRBD1; clone_size: NA; j_call: TRBJ1-2; v_call: TRBV7-2; cdr3_nt: TGTGCCAGCAGCGCGGGACAGGCCAACTATGGCTACACCTTC; cdr3_aa: CASSAGQANYGYTF
d_call: NA; clone_size: NA; j_call: TRBJ2-2; v_call: TRBV14; cdr3_nt: TGTGCCAGCAGCCACTTTGGGACCGGGGAGCTGTTTTTT; cdr3_aa: CASSHFGTGELFF
d_call: NA; clone_size: NA; j_call: TRBJ2-3; v_call: TRBV28; cdr3_nt: TGTGCCAGCAGTTTACGAGGGGTACTCCGGGGGGATACGCAGTATTTT; cdr3_aa: CASSLRGVLRGDTQYF
d_call: NA; clone_size: NA; j_call: TRBJ2-7; v_call: TRBV7-2; cdr3_nt: TGTGCCAGCAGCTTAGGGCATCGCTACGAGCAGTACTTC; cdr3_aa: CASSLGHRYEQYF